This TCR beta chain appears in the sequencing data of a study of blood T cells in healthy people across ages (dated by TCRdb to between 2015 and 2017). A note on the overall study: Template switching captured roughly one uniquely barcoded TCR beta cDNA molecule per two T cells in model experiments. To avoid experimental bias, donors of different ages were distributed randomly across sequencing lanes. Using the same blood draw, the study looked at two additional independent replicas of 1 million unique cDNA reads for two donors, one aged 18 to 30 and the other aged 80 or older. Age-related changes in TCR beta repertoire diversity were measured in the study by deep sequencing normalized with unique cDNA molecular identifiers. Four age groups were formed from the donors: young (average roughly 15 years), middle-aged (more than 35), aged (roughly 56) and long-lived (more than 75).

What the research found in general, with its limitations: Compared with the aged group, the long-lived group had more naive CD4+ T cells, fewer expanded clones and increased TCR diversity, a pattern suggesting age selection. Estimates of total diversity from one million sequenced T cells were regarded as lower bounds and underestimates. Observed TCR beta diversity per million T cells fell roughly linearly with age, and a significant reduction was already apparent by age around 40. The CMV infection status of donors was not known, potentially confounding age-related changes in expanded clonotypes. Bulk unsorted PBMC profiling prevented conclusive comparison of naive and antigen-experienced compartments. The percentage of naive T cells measured by flow cytometry correlated strongly with observed TCR beta diversity.

The library was built by means of 5' RACE. The run used an Illumina HiSeq 2500. The second PCR ran for roughly 7 to 12 cycles and used a J-beta primer mix along with a sample-barcoded 5' primer. A unique molecular identifier was introduced onto each TCR beta cDNA molecule by a template-switch 5' adaptor carrying 12 random nucleotides. At least 3 million CDR3-containing paired-end reads were obtained from each sample. First-strand cDNA was synthesized from all RNA with the Mint cDNA synthesis kit, primed by a TRBC-specific oligonucleotide. After uracil-DNA glycosylase treatment, a first 18-cycle PCR used universal primers M1SS and BC2_uni_R on all cDNA. As for how the authors treated the data: For normalization, 1 million high-quality reads, each with a distinct molecular identifier, were randomly selected from each sample. Reads with shared molecular identifiers were discarded instead of being binned into consensus sequences. MiTCR, with a Q25 quality threshold and the strictest error-elimination algorithm, was used for CDR3 identification, clonotype clustering and error correction. A nonparametric unseen species model with Euler transformation was used to estimate a lower bound on total TCR beta diversity. The public reads were reanalyzed by TCRdb: fastp trimming at Q25, MiXCR alignment, in-frame beta chains only. Every entry covers one CDR3 protein and lists the most common genes and DNA from its rows. The authors' filters were not applied to this entry. Counted in this sample were 1,500,000 or so distinct CDR3 sequences; about 42% of them appeared once. Around 4% of the sample lies in the top ten.

Donors were a few dozen systemically healthy Caucasian individuals from Russia aged roughly 6 to 100 years. Around 9.9 milliliters of peripheral blood were collected from each donor into EDTA-treated Vacutainer tubes. Ficoll-Paque density-gradient centrifugation was used to isolate PBMCs, with at least 6.5 million per sample. Trizol reagent was used to extract total RNA from PBMCs, with at least 5 micrograms per sample. The percentages of naive CD45RAhigh/CD27high T cells were determined by flow cytometry on a PBMC aliquot from every donor. Note on this clonotype: No antigen is known for it. Qualities for individual bases were not recorded, and no much larger clone is one base off.

This TCR was recovered from a woman under 30 in good health. The sample taken for sequencing was blood.

Read as DNA, the sequence is TGCAGTGCGCCCCCGCAAAGCGGGAGGGCCTTCAATGAGCAGTTCTTC. This yields the protein CSAPPQSGRAFNEQFF. The chain joins TRBV20-1 to TRBJ2-1, and 10 junction bases match TRBD2. Based on the germline V gene (reference sequence), the CDR1 and CDR2 sequences are DFQATT and SNEGSKA. The junction shows trimming of 6 bases on V and 6 bases on J, and the gene matches do not reach 14 bases of it. The CDR3 measures 16 amino acids from cysteine to phenylalanine. Only the CDR3 portion is preserved as DNA: 48 bases, with reading frame beginning at the first base.